These T cell receptor beta chains were read from a single sample in a study of blood T cell repertoires in COVID-19. Repertoires were generated with immunoSEQ multiplex PCR, while TCRdb's copy carries only in-frame clones and drops some. The sample yields 230,000 or so clones, about 85% seen once. Input material: PBMCs or T cells enriched from blood (not recorded which). These receptors were collected from a woman between 50 and 59 years old who had been exposed to COVID-19. Each CDR3 is given with its conserved first and last residue. A D gene is named only where the DNA matches it firmly. Rows give clone size only sometimes, using once, few, many, or a class for an expanded clone.

len	d_gene	abundance	j_gene	v_gene	CDR3aa	CDR3nt
13	NA	NA	TRBJ2-7	TRBV9	CASSVDGGRKQYF	TGTGCCAGCAGCGTAGATGGGGGGAGAAAGCAGTACTTC
14	NA	NA	TRBJ2-3	TRBV29-1	CSVATGSGADTQYF	TGCAGCGTTGCCACAGGGAGTGGTGCAGATACGCAGTATTTT
16	TRBD1	NA	TRBJ1-3	TRBV9	CASSVEPDRSGNTIYF	TGTGCCAGCAGCGTTGAGCCGGACAGGTCTGGAAACACCATATATTTT
13	NA	NA	TRBJ1-2	TRBV5-6	CASSLAVGGGYTF	TGTGCCAGCAGCTTGGCCGTGGGGGGAGGCTACACCTTC
15	TRBD1	NA	TRBJ1-3	TRBV14	CASSQGQGGGNTIYF	TGTGCCAGCAGCCAAGGTCAAGGGGGCGGAAACACCATATATTTT
14	NA	NA	TRBJ1-6	TRBV5-5	CASSQTARNSPLHF	TGTGCCAGCAGCCAGACAGCACGCAATTCACCCCTCCACTTT
16	TRBD1	NA	TRBJ2-7	TRBV10-1	CASSESRAGGPYEQYF	TGCGCCAGCAGTGAGTCTAGGGCAGGGGGCCCTTACGAGCAGTACTTC
16	NA	NA	TRBJ1-4	TRBV6-5	CASSYSAGSTGGKLFF	TGTGCCAGCAGTTACTCCGCCGGGTCGACCGGTGGGAAACTGTTTTTT
14	TRBD2	NA	TRBJ2-3	TRBV5-1	CASSFSGNTDTQYF	TGCGCCAGCAGCTTTAGCGGGAACACAGATACGCAGTATTTT
14	NA	NA	TRBJ2-7	TRBV19	CASSILPGYHEQYF	TGTGCCAGTAGTATTTTACCAGGGTACCACGAGCAGTACTTC
14	NA	once	TRBJ2-7	TRBV5-1	CASSLEGGSYEQYF	TGCGCCAGCAGCTTGGAGGGAGGATCCTACGAGCAGTACTTC
16	NA	NA	TRBJ1-2	TRBV10-3	CAISEGGGSGPYGYTF	TGTGCCATCAGTGAAGGGGGTGGGTCGGGGCCCTATGGCTACACCTTC
15	TRBD1	NA	TRBJ1-6	TRBV30	CAWSTGTGGNSPLHF	TGTGCCTGGAGTACGGGGACAGGGGGTAATTCACCCCTCCACTTT
14	TRBD1	NA	TRBJ1-2	TRBV30	CAWTPGQGLYGYTF	TGTGCCTGGACCCCGGGACAGGGACTTTATGGCTACACCTTC
16	NA	NA	TRBJ1-1	TRBV7-2	CASSLGTVYMNTEAFF	TGTGCCAGCAGCTTAGGGACAGTTTACATGAACACTGAAGCTTTCTTT
13	NA	NA	TRBJ1-5	TRBV9	CASSPRWSGPQHF	TGTGCCAGCAGTCCCCGGTGGTCCGGGCCCCAGCATTTT
16	TRBD1	NA	TRBJ1-1	TRBV7-9	CASSQGIQGANTEAFF	TGTGCCAGCAGCCAAGGTATACAGGGGGCGAACACTGAAGCTTTCTTT
15	NA	NA	TRBJ2-7	TRBV5-1	CASSLAGIIGYEQYF	TGCGCCAGCAGCTTGGCGGGGATTATCGGGTACGAGCAGTACTTC